This TCR beta chain was sequenced for a study of CD8+ T cells in alopecia areata. Study details: The drug, tofacitinib, lasted 6 to 18 months, followed by 6 months off drug. Study-level findings and limits: While tofacitinib was given, many expanded lesional clones persisted in scalp and blood.

This CDR3 has 15 residues. The germline CDR1 and CDR2 sequences are SEHNR and FQNEAQ (reference sequence). V lost 2 bases, J lost 5 bases, and 15 bases lay in between. The count of this clone is one. The antigen is unknown. Indicated treatment: oral pan-JAK inhibitor, 5-10 mg twice daily. Collected material from alopecia areata patients comprised lesional scalp punch biopsies and peripheral blood. A FACSAria was used to sort CD4+ and CD8+ T cells. These cells came from PBMCs. It was cDNA, reverse transcribed from extracted RNA, that served as the sequencing template. Assay used: immunoSEQ multiplex PCR; TCRdb lists only in-frame clones, some missing. The sample has about 160,000 clones, under 70% seen once.

The V and J genes are TRBV7-9 and TRBJ2-5; D not certain. The material was CD4+ T cells sorted from blood, obtained at week 4, from a patient treated with tofacitinib. This receptor was identified in a human donor with alopecia areata. The CDR3 is CASSLNVPAEETQYF. The CDR3 DNA sequence: TGTGCCAGCAGCTTAAATGTTCCGGCGGAGGAGACCCAGTACTTC.